This T cell receptor (beta chain) was profiled in a study of blood T cell repertoires in COVID-19. As for the study in general: COVID-19 samples, acute and convalescent, were from the United States, Italy and Spain.

CDR1 and CDR2 from the germline V gene are SGHDT and YYEEEE. The CDR3 spans 15 residues. Unmatched junction bases numbered 3, after V lost 0 bases and J lost 4 bases. This table comes from immunoSEQ multiplex PCR, and its TCRdb copy is limited to in-frame clones, with some not included. The sample shows over 150,000 clones, approximately 83% of them seen only once. This sequence originates from a woman aged 40 to 50 with COVID-19, enrolled during active disease. Sequencing was carried out using peripheral blood. This chain links TRBV5-6 with TRBJ2-1; 8 positions match TRBD1. The CDR3 loop reads CASSLETGDYNEQFF. CDR3 nucleotide sequence: TGTGCCAGCAGCTTGGAGACAGGGGATTACAATGAGCAGTTCTTC.